This is a list of T cell receptor beta chains from one sample in a study of blood T cells in healthy people across ages. Each CDR3 protein gets one entry after TCRdb re-called the 5' RACE reads with MiXCR. The data hold about 1.5 million distinct CDR3 sequences, with around 40% observed a single time. The source material was blood. The receptors stem from a young woman in good health. The CDR3 runs from the conserved cysteine through the conserved F or W. D genes are given only for firm matches. Only part of the rows carry a size: once, few, many, or a class if the clone is expanded.

D: -
size: few
J: TRBJ2-1
V: TRBV20-1
DNA: TGCAGTGCTAGAGACTTCGGGGTCTACAATGAGCAGTTCTTC
CDR3: CSARDFGVYNEQFF

D: TRBD2
size: -
J: TRBJ2-2
V: TRBV29-1
DNA: TGCAGCGCGGGGGGGGCCGGGGAACTGTTTTTT
CDR3: CSAGGAGELFF

D: -
size: -
J: TRBJ2-3
V: TRBV6-1
DNA: TGTGCCAGCAGTTCCAGTGGAGAGGGCGATACGCAGTATTTT
CDR3: CASSSSGEGDTQYF

D: -
size: few
J: TRBJ1-2
V: TRBV19
DNA: TGTGCCAGTAACTTAGGCGTCTATGGCTACACCTTC
CDR3: CASNLGVYGYTF

D: -
size: few
J: TRBJ2-7
V: TRBV5-6
DNA: TGTGCCAGCACCTCCCGACAGGGAGGCGAGCAGTACTTC
CDR3: CASTSRQGGEQYF

D: -
size: -
J: TRBJ2-7
V: TRBV5-1
DNA: TGCGCCAGCAGCTGGAGGGACGGGGGGCCCCGCTACGAGCAGTACTTC
CDR3: CASSWRDGGPRYEQYF

D: TRBD1
size: -
J: TRBJ1-2
V: TRBV4-3
DNA: TGCGCCAGCAGCTACAAGGACAGGGAGGGCTATGGCTACACCTTC
CDR3: CASSYKDREGYGYTF

D: -
size: -
J: TRBJ1-2
V: TRBV6-5
DNA: TGTGCCAGCAGTTACTCTAGGATTAACTATGGCTACACCTTC
CDR3: CASSYSRINYGYTF

D: -
size: few
J: TRBJ2-3
V: TRBV6-6
DNA: TGTGCCAGCAGTTACGGGCGGTCTAGCACAGATACGCAGTATTTT
CDR3: CASSYGRSSTDTQYF

D: -
size: -
J: TRBJ2-7
V: TRBV2
DNA: TGTGCCAGCAGTGGTACTAGAACCGAGCAGTACTTC
CDR3: CASSGTRTEQYF

D: -
size: -
J: TRBJ1-2
V: TRBV14
DNA: TGTGCCAGCAGCCAAGAATCTAGGGGTCGGGGCTATGGCTACACCTTC
CDR3: CASSQESRGRGYGYTF

D: -
size: -
J: TRBJ2-3
V: TRBV9
DNA: TGTGCCAGCAGCGAGGTACCGGGAGCAAGCACAGATACGCAGTATTTT
CDR3: CASSEVPGASTDTQYF

D: TRBD2
size: few
J: TRBJ2-3
V: TRBV12-3/TRBV12-4
DNA: TGTGCCAGCAGACCGGGACTAGCGCTGGGAGATACGCAGTATTTT
CDR3: CASRPGLALGDTQYF

D: TRBD1
size: -
J: TRBJ1-4
V: TRBV11-2
DNA: TGTGCCAGCAGCTCCCGACAGGGGACCCATGAAAAACTGTTTTTT
CDR3: CASSSRQGTHEKLFF

D: -
size: -
J: TRBJ2-7
V: TRBV9
DNA: TGTGCCAGCAGCGTCTCAGCCAAGGGCTCCTACGAGCAGTACTTC
CDR3: CASSVSAKGSYEQYF

D: -
size: few
J: TRBJ2-7
V: TRBV20-1
DNA: TGCAGTGCTATCGGGACTGGAACCTACGAGCAGTACTTC
CDR3: CSAIGTGTYEQYF

D: TRBD2
size: many
J: TRBJ2-5
V: TRBV15
DNA: TGTGCCACCAGCACCTTACTAGCGAAGGGAGAGACCCAGTACTTC
CDR3: CATSTLLAKGETQYF

D: TRBD2
size: few
J: TRBJ2-1
V: TRBV28
DNA: TGTGCCAGCAGTTTAGTACTAGCGGGAGGGATTTACTACAATGAGCAGTTCTTC
CDR3: CASSLVLAGGIYYNEQFF

D: TRBD2
size: -
J: TRBJ2-1
V: TRBV12-5
DNA: TGTGCTAGTGGCGCGGGACTAGCTAGCTATGAGCAGTTCTTC
CDR3: CASGAGLASYEQFF

D: TRBD1
size: few
J: TRBJ1-1
V: TRBV4-1
DNA: TGCGCCAGCAGCCGCCAGGTCGTCGGACAGGGAACGAACACTGAAGCTTTCTTT
CDR3: CASSRQVVGQGTNTEAFF

D: -
size: many
J: TRBJ2-1
V: TRBV7-2
DNA: TGTGCCAGCAGCTGGAGCTCCTACAATGAGCAGTTCTTC
CDR3: CASSWSSYNEQFF

D: -
size: few
J: TRBJ2-1
V: TRBV29-1
DNA: TGCAGCGTTGACGCGGAGAGCGGCCCCGAGCAGTTCTTC
CDR3: CSVDAESGPEQFF

D: -
size: many
J: TRBJ1-2
V: TRBV6-2/TRBV6-3
DNA: TGTGCCAGCAGCCCTCGGACGGGTGGCTACACCTTC
CDR3: CASSPRTGGYTF

D: TRBD2
size: few
J: TRBJ2-5
V: TRBV20-1
DNA: TGCAGTGCTACCGGGACTAGCGGGAAACGGTCGAATGAGCAGTACTTC
CDR3: CSATGTSGKRSNEQYF

D: -
size: -
J: TRBJ2-7
V: TRBV15
DNA: TGTGCCACCAGCAGCCCTAGGACTTTCTCACACGAGCAGTACTTC
CDR3: CATSSPRTFSHEQYF

D: -
size: -
J: TRBJ2-7
V: TRBV5-1
DNA: TGCGCCAGCAGCCCGGAGGTGCGCTCCTACGAGCAGTACTTC
CDR3: CASSPEVRSYEQYF

D: -
size: -
J: TRBJ1-4
V: TRBV14
DNA: TGTGCCAGCAGCCAAGGCGTGTATTCGTATGAAAAACTGTTTTTT
CDR3: CASSQGVYSYEKLFF

D: -
size: few
J: TRBJ2-7
V: TRBV20-1
DNA: TGCAGTGCTACGACCTATACCCCCTACGAGCAGTACTTC
CDR3: CSATTYTPYEQYF

D: -
size: -
J: TRBJ2-3
V: TRBV20-1
DNA: TGCAGTGCTAGACGCGATGGCCCAGATACGCAGTATTTT
CDR3: CSARRDGPDTQYF

D: TRBD1
size: -
J: TRBJ1-1
V: TRBV28
DNA: TGTGCCAGCAGCGGGGGGACAGTGGCGAACACTGAAGCTTTCTTT
CDR3: CASSGGTVANTEAFF

D: -
size: -
J: TRBJ1-5
V: TRBV12-3/TRBV12-4
DNA: TGTGCCAGCAGTCCCGGGACCCCGGAACAGCCCCAGCATTTT
CDR3: CASSPGTPEQPQHF

D: -
size: many
J: TRBJ2-1
V: TRBV29-1
DNA: TGCAGCGTTTATCCCGCTGCTAGACAGTCCATCTCCTACAATGAGCAGTTCTTC
CDR3: CSVYPAARQSISYNEQFF

D: TRBD2
size: -
J: TRBJ2-1
V: TRBV29-1
DNA: TGCAGCGTTGAAACCCTAGCGGGATTTTACAATGAGCAGTTCTTC
CDR3: CSVETLAGFYNEQFF

D: TRBD2
size: -
J: TRBJ2-3
V: TRBV27
DNA: TGTGCCAGCAGTTTAAGCGGGGATCCCTGGTTTGATACGCAGTATTTT
CDR3: CASSLSGDPWFDTQYF

D: -
size: few
J: TRBJ1-1
V: TRBV4-3
DNA: TGCGCCAGCAGCCAAGATGGCAGGGTGGGGACTGAAGCTTTCTTT
CDR3: CASSQDGRVGTEAFF

D: TRBD1
size: -
J: TRBJ1-4
V: TRBV11-2
DNA: TGTGCCAGCAGCTGGTGGGGACAGGGGGCAGGGGAAAAACTGTTTTTT
CDR3: CASSWWGQGAGEKLFF

D: -
size: few
J: TRBJ2-7
V: TRBV7-6
DNA: TGTGCCAGCAGCGAGAGTGGGCCAGATTACGAGCAGTACTTC
CDR3: CASSESGPDYEQYF

D: TRBD2
size: few
J: TRBJ2-1
V: TRBV20-1
DNA: TGCAGTGCCCAAGGACTAGCGGGAGTTCTTAATGAGCAGTTCTTC
CDR3: CSAQGLAGVLNEQFF

D: -
size: few
J: TRBJ1-1
V: TRBV30
DNA: TGTGCCTGGAGTGGGGACGTACTGAACACTGAAGCTTTCTTT
CDR3: CAWSGDVLNTEAFF

D: TRBD2
size: -
J: TRBJ2-3
V: TRBV7-9
DNA: TGTGCCAGCAGCAATTACCGGAGGGCGGGGGACACAGATACGCAGTATTTT
CDR3: CASSNYRRAGDTDTQYF

D: -
size: few
J: TRBJ1-1
V: TRBV7-9
DNA: TGTGCCAGCAGCTCCAGCAGGGCCCCGCCGCAGAACACTGAAGCTTTCTTT
CDR3: CASSSSRAPPQNTEAFF

D: -
size: few
J: TRBJ2-7
V: TRBV29-1
DNA: TGCAGCGTTGCAGGCGCATCTCGCTCCTACGAGCAGTACTTC
CDR3: CSVAGASRSYEQYF

D: -
size: -
J: TRBJ1-6
V: TRBV6-5
DNA: TGTGCCAGCAGTTACTCGAGAGGGAACAGCGTGAATTCACCCCTCCACTTT
CDR3: CASSYSRGNSVNSPLHF

D: TRBD1
size: -
J: TRBJ1-6
V: TRBV20-1
DNA: TGCAGTGCTAGAAGGGACAGGGTATCCCTCCACTTT
CDR3: CSARRDRVSLHF

D: TRBD1
size: -
J: TRBJ2-3
V: TRBV28
DNA: TGTGCCAGCAGTTTGTTGGGGACAGGGCGCACAGATACGCAGTATTTT
CDR3: CASSLLGTGRTDTQYF

D: TRBD1
size: -
J: TRBJ2-4
V: TRBV7-9
DNA: TGTGCCAGCAGCGGTGGGGGACAGGGGAAAAACATTCAGTACTTC
CDR3: CASSGGGQGKNIQYF

D: TRBD2
size: few
J: TRBJ2-1
V: TRBV4-2
DNA: TGTGCCAGCAGCCAGAACGGGAGGGGGGGTAACAATGAGCAGTTCTTC
CDR3: CASSQNGRGGNNEQFF

D: -
size: -
J: TRBJ2-7
V: TRBV6-1
DNA: TGTGCCAGCAGTGTTATGACCTACGAGCAGTACTTC
CDR3: CASSVMTYEQYF

D: -
size: -
J: TRBJ2-5
V: TRBV20-1
DNA: TGCAGTGCTAGCGGCGACCAAGAGGCCCAGTACTTC
CDR3: CSASGDQEAQYF

D: -
size: -
J: TRBJ1-1
V: TRBV20-1
DNA: TGCAGTGCTAGAGATCCAGGGGTGGGAAAAACTGAAGCTTTCTTT
CDR3: CSARDPGVGKTEAFF

D: TRBD2
size: -
J: TRBJ2-3
V: TRBV9
DNA: TGTGCCAGCAGCGTAGGGACTAGCCCAGATACGCAGTATTTT
CDR3: CASSVGTSPDTQYF

D: -
size: few
J: TRBJ2-7
V: TRBV27
DNA: TGTGCCAGCAGTTTTGGAGGGCCCGAGCAGTACTTC
CDR3: CASSFGGPEQYF

D: -
size: once
J: TRBJ2-3
V: TRBV14
DNA: TGTGCCAGCAGCCAAAATTGGGAAGATACGCAGTATTTT
CDR3: CASSQNWEDTQYF

D: -
size: few
J: TRBJ1-1
V: TRBV20-1
DNA: TGCAGTGCCGTCCCTCCCGGGGGTGAAGCTTTCTTT
CDR3: CSAVPPGGEAFF

D: -
size: few
J: TRBJ1-4
V: TRBV20-1
DNA: TGCAGTGCTAGAGTGGGAGGCTTTAATGAAAAACTGTTTTTT
CDR3: CSARVGGFNEKLFF